These 26 T cell receptor beta chains came from one sample sequenced in a study of T cells in Graves' hyperthyroidism and ophthalmopathy. Using RNA transcripts as the source, TCR beta CDR3 regions were amplified. Using the HTBI primer set, a first-round RT-PCR was run on the TCR CDR3. Via MiXCR, TCRdb re-called the multiplex PCR reads, giving one row per CDR3 protein. The data hold around 250,000 distinct CDR3 sequences, with approximately 16% observed a single time. Sequencing used blood. These receptors were obtained from a woman aged 18-29 years with Graves' ophthalmopathy.

This chain joins TRBV19 and TRBJ2-6; TRBD1 matches 10 bases. V lost 7 bases, J lost 1 base, and 13 bases stayed unmatched. Germline CDR1 LNHDA, CDR2 SQIVND (reference sequence). The length of the CDR3 is 19 residues. In DNA, the CDR3 is TGTGCCAGTACCTTAGTCCCGGGACAGGGGATTTCTGGGGCCAACGTCCTGACTTTC. Its translation: CASTLVPGQGISGANVLTF.

At least ten counts were recorded for this clonotype. V is TRBV5-5 and J is TRBJ2-1; TRBD2 agrees at 7 bases. Looked up from germline, CDR1 is SGHKS and CDR2 is YYEKEE (reference sequence). The CDR3 totals 13 residues. The V segment lost 4 bases and the J segment 6 bases; nucleotides outside the gene matches: 4. This chain's CDR3 is CASSPGTINEQFF. Here the CDR3 DNA reads TGTGCCAGCAGCCCGGGGACTATCAATGAGCAGTTCTTC.

This clonotype was observed many times. J is TRBJ1-6 and V is TRBV4-2; D gene unclear. This CDR3 region has 13 residues. Trimming pared 0 bases from V and 6 bases from J, leaving 3 bases between. CDR1 and CDR2 (germline): LGHNA, YNFKEQ. CDR3 sequence reads: CASSQEGNSPLHF. The CDR3 coding sequence is TGTGCCAGCAGCCAAGAGGGTAATTCACCCCTCCACTTT.

This clonotype was picked up many times. This chain links TRBV14 with TRBJ2-2; D is ambiguous. V was trimmed by 1 base and J by 5 bases, leaving 2 bases between them. Germline CDR1 SGHDN, CDR2 FVKESK. The CDR3 has 12 amino acids. The chain's CDR3 is CASSQVTGELFF. The DNA for the CDR3 is TGTGCCAGCAGCCAAGTGACCGGGGAGCTGTTTTTT.

This clonotype has a count of ten or more. V is TRBV5-5 and J is TRBJ2-7, with no clear D. The CDR3 runs 16 residues. Germline assignment: CDR1 SGHKS and CDR2 YYEKEE (reference sequence). V gave up 2 bases and J gave up 2 bases, with 17 bases separating them. CDR3 sequence reads: CASSFRKANAAYEQYF. The CDR3 DNA reads TGTGCCAGCAGCTTCCGCAAGGCTAACGCGGCCTACGAGCAGTACTTC.

V and J are TRBV12-3 or TRBV12-4 and TRBJ2-7; 16 bases are a match to TRBD2. This CDR3 is 14 amino acids long. V lost 8 bases, J lost 5 bases, and 3 bases stayed unmatched. The CDR3 loop reads CASGGTSGGDEQYF. CDR3 sequence (DNA): TGTGCCAGCGGGGGGACTAGCGGGGGGGACGAGCAGTACTTC.

This clonotype appeared many times. The chain links TRBV20-1 to TRBJ1-2; D not resolved. V was trimmed by 3 bases and J by 3 bases, leaving 17 bases between them. The CDR3 has 15 amino acids. Per germline, CDR1 DFQATT and CDR2 SNEGSKA (reference sequence). The CDR3 loop reads CSARTPTERDYGYTF. In DNA form, the CDR3 reads TGCAGTGCTAGGACCCCCACGGAGCGGGACTATGGCTACACCTTC.

This clonotype was counted many times. V usage is TRBV20-1 and J usage is TRBJ1-1, with 7 bases fitting TRBD1. The CDR3 length is 15 residues. V was clipped by 2 bases and J by 3 bases; unmatched bases: 9. Germline V gene lookup returns CDR1 DFQATT and CDR2 SNEGSKA (reference sequence). The CDR3, as DNA: TGCAGTGCTAGAATCAGGGGGATCGGGTACACTGAAGCTTTCTTT. Translated, it gives CSARIRGIGYTEAFF.

This clonotype was counted at least ten times. The rearrangement uses TRBV2 and TRBJ1-2; 8 bases agree with TRBD1. The ends lost 7 bases at V and 6 bases at J; junction bases unmatched: 4. The CDR3 loop spans 12 amino acids. CDR1 is SNHLY and CDR2 is FYNNEI in the germline V gene. The CDR3 nucleotides read TGTGCCAGCACTCAGGACAGGGATGGCTACACCTTC. Translated: CASTQDRDGYTF.

In this sample, this clonotype turned up many times. The V and J genes are TRBV29-1 and TRBJ2-1; 11 nucleotides agree with TRBD2. The V gene end was trimmed by 6 bases and the J gene end by 6 bases; junction bases not matched to a gene: 7. This CDR3 spans 14 amino acids. Looked up from germline, CDR1 is SQVTM and CDR2 is ANQGSEA. This chain's CDR3 is CSVSTSGNLNEQFF. CDR3 sequence (DNA): TGCAGCGTCTCGACTAGCGGGAATCTCAATGAGCAGTTCTTC.

The chain has TRBV24-1 and TRBJ2-2; the D is unclear. This CDR3 comprises 14 residues. In germline, CDR1 is KGHDR, CDR2 SFDVKD. Trimming left V 2 bases short and J 2 bases short, with 5 bases between. The CDR3 sequence is CATSDYSNTGELFF. Here the CDR3 DNA reads TGTGCCACCAGTGATTACAGTAACACCGGGGAGCTGTTTTTT.

This clonotype has ten or more counts. This chain uses TRBV29-1 with TRBJ2-7, with TRBD2 identical over 13 bases. Germline V lookup: CDR1 SQVTM, CDR2 ANQGSEA. With 5 bases clipped from V and 6 bases from J, the junction kept 7 bases outside the gene matches. The CDR3 loop spans 14 amino acids. The CDR3 here is CSVYTLAGGPEQYF. As DNA, the CDR3 is TGCAGCGTTTATACACTAGCGGGAGGGCCCGAGCAGTACTTC.

This clonotype was picked up a small number of times. This chain joins TRBV20-1 and TRBJ1-6; TRBD1 aligns across 7 bases. Trimming removed 2 bases from V and 8 bases from J; junction bases left unmatched: 9. This CDR3 is built from 15 residues. Germline values: CDR1 DFQATT, CDR2 SNEGSKA (reference sequence). This CDR3 is CSARLNRGGDSPLHF. For the CDR3, the DNA is TGCAGTGCTAGACTCAACAGGGGTGGTGATTCACCCCTCCACTTT.

Note on this clonotype: Relative to the germline gene, one junction end is altered; a read error may explain this. The chain has TRBV5-5 and TRBJ2-5; D gene unclear. CDR3 length: 14 residues. From germline, CDR1 is SGHKS and CDR2 YYEKEE (reference sequence). CDR3 coding DNA: TGTGCCAGCAGCTCCGTGGGTTCCCAAGAGGCCCAGTACTTC. It yields the protein CASSSVGSQEAQYF.

At least ten counts were recorded for this clonotype. The V call is TRBV7-2, the J call TRBJ1-4; D is ambiguous. CDR3 size: 15 residues. V was cut by 1 base and J by 0 bases, with 6 bases left in between. Germline-derived CDR1 and CDR2 are SGHTA and FQGNSA. The CDR3 is CASSLGFATNEKLFF. The CDR3 DNA reads TGTGCCAGCAGCTTAGGCTTCGCAACTAATGAAAAACTGTTTTTT.

This clonotype was counted a few times. One base away lies a much larger clone, so this may be a sequencing read error. CDR3 sequence (DNA): TGTGGCAGCAGTCCCGGGACTAGGTTGGATACGCAGTATTTT. Its protein is CGSSPGTRLDTQYF. This sequence joins TRBV6-1 and TRBJ2-3; TRBD2 aligns across 8 bases. The length of the CDR3 is 14 residues. Germline CDR1 is MNHNS and CDR2 is SASEGT.

This clonotype has ten or more counts. The V gene is TRBV28, the J gene TRBJ1-2, with 7 bases lining up with TRBD1. The CDR3 runs 14 residues. V was clipped by 6 bases and J by 11 bases; unmatched bases: 15. The V gene's germline CDR1 is MDHEN and CDR2 SYDVKM. DNA for the CDR3: TGTGCCAGCAGATTTTGGAACCGACAGGGCCGGTACACCTTC. This codes for CASRFWNRQGRYTF.

V and J are TRBV20-1 and TRBJ2-7; 10 bases align to TRBD2. Germline loops: CDR1 DFQATT, CDR2 SNEGSKA (reference sequence). The CDR3 consists of 16 residues. J gave up 5 bases and V 0 bases, and 10 bases lay outside the gene matches. The CDR3 DNA follows: TGCAGTGCTAGAGATAGACTAGCGGGTCGGGCAAACGAGCAGTACTTC. Protein: CSARDRLAGRANEQYF.

There are many counts of this clonotype. This rearrangement joins TRBV2 to TRBJ1-1; no definite D call. Trimming removed 8 bases from V and 5 bases from J, with 18 bases in between. CDR1 is SNHLY, CDR2 FYNNEI, per germline. The CDR3 is 14 residues long. Written as DNA, the CDR3 is TGTGCCAGCCCCCCGCGGGGTCGGGAAACTGAAGCTTTCTTT. Its translation: CASPPRGRETEAFF.

This clonotype was detected ten times or more. The V gene is TRBV5-5, the J gene TRBJ1-1; no clear D gene. V was trimmed by 10 bases and J by 2 bases, leaving 15 bases between them. The germline CDR1 and CDR2 sequences are SGHKS and YYEKEE (reference sequence). The CDR3 sequence is 13 residues long. The CDR3 DNA reads as TGTGCCGGTTCGCGGACTCTTAACACTGAAGCTTTCTTT. This encodes CAGSRTLNTEAFF.

This chain links TRBV5-6 with TRBJ1-1, with a weak D call TRBD1 (6 bases). The CDR3 runs 14 residues. Germline CDR1 reads SGHDT; CDR2 reads YYEEEE. Trimming removed 6 bases from V and 10 bases from J, with 22 bases in between. CDR3 protein: CASTSNAGGPVAFF. DNA for the CDR3: TGTGCCAGCACCTCCAACGCGGGGGGGCCTGTAGCTTTCTTT.

This clonotype was counted between two and nine times. The V and J genes are TRBV20-1 and TRBJ2-7; 9 nucleotides agree with TRBD2. The CDR3 spans 15 residues. V was pared by 4 bases and J by 1 base, with 8 bases of the junction left unmatched. The germline gives CDR1 DFQATT, CDR2 SNEGSKA (reference sequence). CDR3 in amino acids: CSATHGLAGSYEQYV. CDR3 nucleotides: TGCAGTGCTACCCATGGCCTAGCGGGGTCCTACGAGCAGTACGTC.

This clonotype was observed at least ten times. This chain joins TRBV20-1 and TRBJ2-7, with 9 positions matching TRBD2. The CDR3 extends over 13 amino acids. V dropped 0 bases and J dropped 5; count of bases not matched to a gene: 2. Germline CDR1 DFQATT, CDR2 SNEGSKA (reference sequence). CDR3 protein: CSAREEREDEQYF. The CDR3 DNA reads TGCAGTGCTAGAGAGGAGCGGGAGGACGAGCAGTACTTC.

For this clonotype: One base away lies a much larger clone, so this may be a sequencing read error. The chain has TRBV7-9 and TRBJ1-1, with D possibly matching TRBD1 (5 bases). Germline lookup yields CDR1 SEHNR and CDR2 FQNEAQ (reference sequence). The CDR3 is 14 amino acids. CDR3 protein: CASSPATGATDAFF. CDR3 DNA: TGTGCCAGCAGCCCCGCTACCGGGGCCACTGATGCTTTCTTT.

This clonotype was observed many times. The rearrangement joins TRBV11-2 to TRBJ1-1; unclear D gene. Per the germline V gene, CDR1 is SGHAT and CDR2 is FQNNGV. This CDR3 comprises 13 residues. V shed 0 bases and J shed 1 base, with 3 bases lying between them. The CDR3 nucleotides read TGTGCCAGCAGCTTAGAATGGAACACTGAAGCTTTCTTT. This translates into CASSLEWNTEAFF. Full variable domain (missing parts from reference TRBV11-2 and TRBJ1-1): EAGVAQSPRYKIIEKRQSVAFWCNPISGHATLYWYQQILGQGPKLLIQFQNNGVVDDSQLPKDRFSAERLKGVDSTLKIQPAKLEDSAVYLCASSLEWNTEAFFGQGTRLTVV.

This clonotype occurred many times. The gene calls are TRBV2 and TRBJ1-5; D is ambiguous. The germline V gene has CDR1 SNHLY and CDR2 FYNNEI. Trimming shortened V by 5 bases and J by 3 bases, and 14 bases separated the two germline ends. This CDR3 comprises 15 residues. CDR3 amino acids: CASSQIWSSNQPQHF. DNA of the CDR3: TGTGCCAGCAGTCAAATATGGAGTTCCAATCAGCCCCAGCATTTT.